These 11 T cell receptor beta chains came from one sample sequenced in a study of cytomegalovirus exposure and HLA in healthy donors. The primer mix had 60 Vbeta and 13 Jbeta primers. Assay used: immunoSEQ multiplex PCR; TCRdb lists only in-frame clones, some missing. Of about 130,000 clones listed, around 75% are singletons. Material for sequencing was PBMCs. These receptors all stem from a man aged 35-49 years in good health and CMV-seronegative.

The chain uses TRBV29-1 and TRBJ2-5, with 7 positions matching TRBD1. There are 12 residues in the CDR3. Trimming took 6 bases from V and 4 from J; bases not matched to a gene: 5. Germline V gene data show CDR1 as SQVTM and CDR2 as ANQGSEA. CDR3 sequence reads: CSVTGAGETQYF. CDR3 coding DNA: TGCAGCGTAACAGGGGCTGGAGAGACCCAGTACTTC. Using reference TRBV29-1 and TRBJ2-5 for the parts outside the CDR3, the full variable domain is SAVISQKPSRDICQRGTSLTIQCQVDSQVTMMFWYRQQPGQSLTLIATANQGSEATYESGFVIDKFPISRPNLTFSTLTVSNMSPEDSSIYLCSVTGAGETQYFGPGTRLLVL.

This chain connects TRBV11-3 to TRBJ1-3, with 10 positions matching TRBD1. This CDR3 spans 12 amino acids. CDR1 SGHNT and CDR2 YENEEA come from the germline V gene. Trimming cost V 10 bases and J 7 bases; bases outside gene matches: 4. The CDR3 DNA reads TGTGCCACCGAGGGACAGGGGAACACCATATATTTT. Its translation is CATEGQGNTIYF.

The chain carries TRBV19 and TRBJ2-7, with TRBD2 identical over 13 bases. V shed 5 bases and J 3 bases; nucleotides not matched to a gene: 7. Germline CDR1 reads LNHDA; CDR2 reads SQIVND (reference sequence). The length of the CDR3 is 16 residues. CDR3 sequence: CASSPRTSGSVYEQYF. CDR3 coding DNA: TGTGCCAGTAGTCCCCGGACTAGCGGGAGCGTCTACGAGCAGTACTTC.

J is TRBJ2-1 and V is TRBV30, with 8 bases identical to TRBD2. Germline trimming cut 0 bases from V and 6 bases from J; bases unmatched to any gene: 4. CDR3 length: 14 residues. The germline V gene encodes CDR1 GTSNPN and CDR2 SVGIG (reference sequence). CDR3 nucleotides: TGTGCCTGGAGTGTAACGGGAGGGCTCAATGAGCAGTTCTTC. Amino acid sequence: CAWSVTGGLNEQFF.

The chain joins TRBV9 to TRBJ2-7; TRBD1 might be the D (6 bases). The CDR3 contains 14 residues. V was shortened by 0 bases and J by 3 bases, with 10 bases between the two germline ends. In germline, CDR1 is SGDLS, CDR2 YYNGEE. CDR3 nucleotides: TGTGCCAGCAGCGTAGGGGGGACAAACTACGAGCAGTACTTC. It translates to CASSVGGTNYEQYF.

The gene calls are TRBV6-5 and TRBJ2-1; D gene uncertain. Trimming took 5 bases from V and 4 from J, leaving 15 bases between them. The germline V gene encodes CDR1 MNHEY and CDR2 SVGAGI. The CDR3 totals 15 residues. CDR3 coding DNA: TGTGCCAGCAGTGCCCAGTTCGACTCGTACAATGAGCAGTTCTTC. Its translation: CASSAQFDSYNEQFF.

V usage is TRBV5-1 and J usage is TRBJ2-5; the match to TRBD2 covers 13 bases. J was trimmed by 0 bases and V by 7 bases; bases with no gene match: 6. The CDR3 extends over 16 amino acids. Germline V gene data show CDR1 as SGHRS and CDR2 as YFSETQ. The CDR3 region is CASASGTSGNQETQYF. CDR3 sequence (DNA): TGCGCCAGCGCCTCGGGGACTAGCGGGAACCAAGAGACCCAGTACTTC.

This clone was picked up one time. This rearrangement joins TRBV2 to TRBJ2-7; D is ambiguous. This CDR3 is 14 amino acids long. The germline CDR1 and CDR2 sequences are SNHLY and FYNNEI. Trimming shortened V by 1 base and J by 3 bases, and 10 bases separated the two germline ends. The CDR3 DNA follows: TGTGCCAGCAGTGAAGTGGCAGATTACTACGAGCAGTACTTC. This encodes CASSEVADYYEQYF.

The CDR3 region is CASSPGREDSPLHF. The CDR3 DNA follows: TGTGCCAGCAGTCCCGGACGGGAAGATTCACCCCTCCACTTT. The J gene is TRBJ1-6, the V gene TRBV28; D not certain. From germline, CDR1 is MDHEN and CDR2 SYDVKM. This CDR3 contains 14 residues. The V end was cut by 5 bases, the J end by 8 bases, with 13 bases between.

The V call is TRBV7-8, the J call TRBJ2-1, with D uncertain. Germline loops: CDR1 SGHVS, CDR2 FQNEAQ. V was clipped by 1 base and J by 9 bases, with 7 bases between them. There are 12 residues in the CDR3. The CDR3 sequence is CASSLVAVEQFF. CDR3 DNA sequence: TGTGCCAGCAGCTTAGTTGCGGTTGAGCAGTTCTTC.

In nucleotides, the CDR3 is TGTGCCAGCAGCGAGGGACTAGCGACGGGCAATGAGCAGTTCTTC. Its translation is CASSEGLATGNEQFF. The J gene is TRBJ2-1, the V gene TRBV13; TRBD2 aligns across 10 bases. CDR3 length: 15 amino acids. CDR1 is PRHDT, CDR2 FYEKMQ, per germline (reference sequence). The V segment lost 5 bases and the J segment 6 bases; nucleotides outside the gene matches: 7. The full variable domain, its missing parts supplied by reference TRBV13 and TRBJ2-1, is AAGVIQSPRHLIKEKRETATLKCYPIPRHDTVYWYQQGPGQDPQFLISFYEKMQSDKGSIPDRFSAQQFSDYHSELNMSSLELGDSALYFCASSEGLATGNEQFFGPGTRLTVL.